What follows is one T cell receptor beta chain and its context. Its matching antigen is unknown. The study made its TRB cDNA libraries by 5' RACE, adding UMI labels. TCRdb re-called the 5' RACE reads and gives one entry per CDR3 protein, without DNA. The clone table shows approximately 74,000 distinct CDR3 sequences, with the ten largest holding about 1.6%. Germline CDR1 and CDR2: SQVTM and ANQGSEA. This CDR3 region has 14 residues. This entry comes from a study of CXCR3-negative and CXCR3-positive naive CD8 T cells. Study-wide points: Diversity in memory CD8+ cells fell much lower than the comparably high levels seen in both naive subsets. From TRB CDR3 properties, TCR strength was inferred; surface CD5 did not differ between naive subsets.

The gene calls are TRBV29-1 and TRBJ2-2; lacking DNA, the TRBD2 call made by TCRdb goes unchecked. This TCR was sampled from a human donor in good health. Some clones in this sample may be carry-over from other donors' samples. Sequencing used naive CXCR3- CD8+ T cells from blood. Stated subset: CD45RO-CCR7+CD27+CD95- naive CD8+ T cells lacking CXCR3 (TNR3-). CDR3: CSVLAGVSTGELFF.